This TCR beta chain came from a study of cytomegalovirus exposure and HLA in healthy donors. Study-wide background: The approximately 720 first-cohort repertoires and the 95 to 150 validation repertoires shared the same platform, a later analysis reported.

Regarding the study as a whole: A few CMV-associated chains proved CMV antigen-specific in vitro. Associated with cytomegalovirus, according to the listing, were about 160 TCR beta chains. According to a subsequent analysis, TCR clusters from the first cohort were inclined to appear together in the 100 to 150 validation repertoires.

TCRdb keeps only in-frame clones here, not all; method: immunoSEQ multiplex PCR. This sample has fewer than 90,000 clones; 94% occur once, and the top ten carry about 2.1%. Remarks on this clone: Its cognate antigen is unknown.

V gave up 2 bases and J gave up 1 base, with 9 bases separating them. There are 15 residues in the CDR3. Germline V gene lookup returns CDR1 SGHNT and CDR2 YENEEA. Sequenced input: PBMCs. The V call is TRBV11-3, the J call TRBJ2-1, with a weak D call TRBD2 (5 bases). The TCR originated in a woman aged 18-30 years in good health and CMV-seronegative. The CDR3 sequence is CASSLSLASYNEQFF. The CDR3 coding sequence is TGTGCCAGCAGCTTATCGTTAGCGTCCTACAATGAGCAGTTCTTC.